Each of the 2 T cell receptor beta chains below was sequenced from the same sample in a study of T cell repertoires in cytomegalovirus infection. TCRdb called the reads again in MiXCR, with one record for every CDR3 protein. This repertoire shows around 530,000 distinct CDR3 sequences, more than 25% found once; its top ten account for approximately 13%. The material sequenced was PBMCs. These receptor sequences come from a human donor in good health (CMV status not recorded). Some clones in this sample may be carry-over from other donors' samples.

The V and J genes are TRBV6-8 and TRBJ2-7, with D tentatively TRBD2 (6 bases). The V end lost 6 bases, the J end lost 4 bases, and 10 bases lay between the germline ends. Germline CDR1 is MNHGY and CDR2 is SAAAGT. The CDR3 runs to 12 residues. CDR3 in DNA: TGTGCCAGCAGCTGGGGACTTTACGAGCAGTACGTC. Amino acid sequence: CASSWGLYEQYV.

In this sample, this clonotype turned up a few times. CDR3 nucleotide sequence: TGTGCCAGCGGACGCTCGGGGGGGGGAGACGAGCAGTACGTC. This encodes CASGRSGGGDEQYV. The chain joins TRBV6-2 or TRBV6-3 to TRBJ2-7; 8 bases align to TRBD2. The V gene's germline CDR1 is MNHEY and CDR2 SVGEGT. The CDR3 covers 14 residues. With V trimmed by 8 bases and J by 5 bases, 11 bases remained unmatched.